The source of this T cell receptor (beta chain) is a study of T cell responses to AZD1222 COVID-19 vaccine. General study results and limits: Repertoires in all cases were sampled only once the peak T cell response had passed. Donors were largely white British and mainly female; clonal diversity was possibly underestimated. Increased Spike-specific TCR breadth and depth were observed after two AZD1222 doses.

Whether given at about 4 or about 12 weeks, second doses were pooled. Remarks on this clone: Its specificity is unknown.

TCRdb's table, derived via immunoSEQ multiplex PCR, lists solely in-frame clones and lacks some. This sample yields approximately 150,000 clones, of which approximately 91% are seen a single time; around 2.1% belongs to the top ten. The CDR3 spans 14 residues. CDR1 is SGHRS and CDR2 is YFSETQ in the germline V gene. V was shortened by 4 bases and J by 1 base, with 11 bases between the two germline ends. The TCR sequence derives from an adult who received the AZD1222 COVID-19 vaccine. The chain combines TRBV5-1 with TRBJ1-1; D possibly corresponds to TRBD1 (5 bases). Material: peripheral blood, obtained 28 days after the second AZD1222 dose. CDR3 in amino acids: CASSIGTANTEAFF. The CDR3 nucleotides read TGCGCCAGCAGCATCGGGACGGCGAACACTGAAGCTTTCTTT. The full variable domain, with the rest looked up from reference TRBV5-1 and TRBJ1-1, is KAGVTQTPRYLIKTRGQQVTLSCSPISGHRSVSWYQQTPGQGLQFLFEYFSETQRNKGNFPGRFSGRQFSNSRSEMNVSTLELGDSALYLCASSIGTANTEAFFGQGTRLTVV.